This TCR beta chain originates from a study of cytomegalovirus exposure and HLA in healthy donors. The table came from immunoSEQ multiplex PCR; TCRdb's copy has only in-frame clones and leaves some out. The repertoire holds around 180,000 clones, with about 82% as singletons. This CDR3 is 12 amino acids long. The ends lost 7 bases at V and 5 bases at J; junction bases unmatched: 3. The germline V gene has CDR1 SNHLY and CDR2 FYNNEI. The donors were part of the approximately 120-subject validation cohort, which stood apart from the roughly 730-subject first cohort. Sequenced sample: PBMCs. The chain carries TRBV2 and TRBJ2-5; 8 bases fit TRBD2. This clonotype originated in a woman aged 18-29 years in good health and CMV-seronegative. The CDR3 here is CASTLADETQYF. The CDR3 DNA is TGTGCCAGCACACTAGCGGACGAGACCCAGTACTTC.